This T cell receptor beta chain was documented in a study of neurological immune-mediated disorders (dated by TCRdb to the late 2010s). For context, the study as a whole: Among the approximately 34 multiple sclerosis patients, relapsing-remitting MS accounted for around 30 and secondary progressive MS accounted for 3. Peripheral blood TCR-beta repertoires from HTLV-I-associated myelopathy (HAM/TSP) patients, multiple sclerosis patients and healthy controls were compared by UMI-based sequencing. Longitudinal samples, technical triplicates and paired sorted CD4+ and CD8+ T-cell subsets, alongside PBMC samples, were included among the roughly 98 TCR-beta libraries. The cohort included some 70 subjects: about 15 with HAM/TSP, some 35 with multiple sclerosis, and some 20 healthy controls. The study at large found these results: No clinical or MRI features were associated with the MS cluster, and the authors said that larger cohorts are needed. In a phylogenetic analysis, the repertoires of 18 out of 34 MS patients fell into a single cluster of related CDR3 sequences, pointing to a possible signature at the repertoire level. No identical CDR3 amino acid sequences were found to be shared among expanded clones across subjects, suggesting that TCR-beta repertoires were private in all groups. The highest TCR clonal expansion was observed in HAM/TSP patients, whereas the lowest was observed in MS patients, even when compared with healthy controls.

The germline V gene supplies CDR1 SGHRS and CDR2 YFSETQ. Including cysteine and phenylalanine, the CDR3 has 14 amino acids. The read is trimmed to its CDR3 DNA, 42 bases read in frame from base 1. V and J are truncated by 7 bases and 4 bases respectively, leaving an intervening sequence of 18 bases. Unsorted PBMC libraries were generated from 2 million PBMCs stored in RNAlater at -80 °C until RNA extraction. Multiple sclerosis patients were enrolled in a US clinical protocol evaluating disease progression by magnetic resonance imaging. PBMCs were separated from peripheral blood using Ficoll-Hypaque density gradient centrifugation and then cryopreserved in liquid nitrogen. cDNA synthesis used template-switch 5'RACE with a primer carrying a 10-nucleotide random unique molecular identifier tagging each TCR transcript. Every sequencing run yielded over 180 million TCR-beta sequences covering 15-18 subjects. Total RNA was extracted with the RNeasy kit. The KAPA Real-time Library Amplification kit was used to amplify TCR-beta VDJ regions with primers for the TCR constant region and the 5'RACE anchor. A first PCR added sample indexes and Illumina adaptors, after which a second PCR increased the library yield. After purification with Ampure beads, the TCR product of roughly 650 bp was size-selected on a 2% E-gel SizeSelection system. Library quality was checked on a Bioanalyzer, concentration was measured with Qubit, and libraries were quantified with the Kapa Library Quantification kit before pooling. Libraries were sequenced paired-end 2 x 150 bp on an Illumina HiSeq 2500. To increase sequence diversity, roughly 23-30% phiX was spiked into each library pool. Regarding the original processing steps: The quality-filtered reads were processed with the UMI-based MiGEC pipeline, whose error correction step removed more than 75% of the raw TCR sequences. VDJ genes were aligned to IMGT germline references, and each clonotype was defined by a unique CDR3 amino acid sequence together with V-J genes. Clonal expansion, Shannon diversity and CDR3 relatedness (CalcPairwiseDistances, ClusterSamples) were evaluated with VDJtools, and phylogenetic trees were built with CLCbio workbench. Clones with at least 8 unique UMIs were defined as expanded, with this threshold being based on coefficient-of-variation modelling across technical triplicates. TCRdb reprocessed the public reads (quality trimming at Q25 with fastp, clone calling with MiXCR) and kept in-frame beta chains. Rows are unified per CDR3 protein, each entry keeping the most common DNA and genes. The V and J calls and clone size come from TCRdb's table, not from the authors' own analysis. The sample data list some 95,000 distinct CDR3 sequences, and around 3.4% of these were observed just once. Of the sample, roughly 6% falls within the top ten clones.

As to this clonotype: Its antigen is not yet known. Base qualities are not at hand, and no much larger clone is one base apart.

Rearrangement joined TRBV5-1 to TRBJ2-7; D gene: possibly TRBD2, on 6 matching bases. The TCR originated in a woman younger than 30 with multiple sclerosis. Specimen: PBMCs. The CDR3: CASSGGVSVYEQYF. In nucleotides, the sequence is TGCGCCAGCTCCGGAGGGGTGTCGGTTTACGAGCAGTACTTC. Outside the CDR3, residues come from the reference TRBV5-1 and TRBJ2-7 proteins, so the full variable domain is: KAGVTQTPRYLIKTRGQQVTLSCSPISGHRSVSWYQQTPGQGLQFLFEYFSETQRNKGNFPGRFSGRQFSNSRSEMNVSTLELGDSALYLCASSGGVSVYEQYFGPGTRLTVT.